This T cell receptor (beta chain) was observed in a study of spatial heterogeneity in lung cancer. In the study overall: Compared with alpha-chain sequences, beta-chain sequences were consistently detected in greater numbers.

Time point: sample taken at primary tumor resection. Untreated early-stage non-small cell lung cancer patients, fewer than 85 in total, were the donors. Sequencing covered unsorted whole RNA taken from tumor, nontumor lung or frozen PBMC. TCRdb passed the 5' RACE reads through MiXCR, listing each CDR3 protein once. The table lists about 27,000 distinct CDR3 sequences, roughly 7.1% of them singletons, with approximately 25% in the top ten. This clonotype was seen only a few times. Antigen unknown. One end of the junction fails to match germline, which may point to a read error. Broader study findings: Of tumor T cells, an estimated coverage of 5.5% to 9% was reached for alpha chains and about 14% for beta chains. Within tumors, counts of expanded alpha and beta TCRs tracked tumor mutation counts.

Germline V gene sequence: CDR1 SGHRS, CDR2 YFSETQ. The CDR3 loop spans 15 amino acids. The sequence was collected from a male donor with early-stage non-small cell lung cancer. The starting material was lung tumor tissue, obtained at surgery. The V call is TRBV5-1, the J call TRBJ2-7; the match to TRBD1 covers 9 bases. The CDR3 is CASSLLQGAHNDQYF. CDR3 coding DNA: TGCGCCAGCAGCTTGCTACAGGGGGCGCATAACGACCAGTACTTC.